These 25 T cell receptor beta chains were all obtained from the same sample, sequenced in a study of type 1 and type 2 diabetes patients. Amplification started from genomic DNA. Amplification of the beta chain CDR3 used 30 forward and 13 reverse multiplex primers. TCRdb itself ran the multiplex PCR reads through MiXCR, one entry per CDR3 protein. The table shows more than 250,000 distinct CDR3 sequences, with approximately 50% occurring only once. The sample consisted of peripheral blood mononuclear cells (PBMCs). These receptor sequences come from a young man with type 2 diabetes.

J is TRBJ2-1 and V is TRBV9; TRBD2 matches 7 bases. Germline CDR1 and CDR2: SGDLS and YYNGEE. This CDR3 comprises 15 residues. V was pared by 0 bases and J by 5 bases, with 5 bases of the junction left unmatched. The CDR3 spells CASSVASGDNNEQFF. CDR3 nucleotides: TGTGCCAGCAGCGTAGCTAGCGGAGATAACAATGAGCAGTTCTTC.

The CDR3 spells CASRPAGSLPEQFF. CDR3 nucleotide sequence: TGTGCCAGCCGTCCGGCAGGGTCTCTTCCTGAGCAGTTCTTC. The chain employs TRBV25-1 and TRBJ2-1; possible D gene TRBD1, 5 bases. Per the germline V gene, CDR1 is MGHDK and CDR2 is SYGVNS. V lost 8 bases to trimming and J lost 9 bases, with 20 bases between them. The CDR3 length is 14 residues.

V is TRBV7-8 and J is TRBJ2-3, with TRBD2 matching over 8 bases. This CDR3 spans 16 amino acids. The germline V gene has CDR1 SGHVS and CDR2 FQNEAQ. The V and J ends lost 1 base and 5 bases, in that order; junction bases with no gene match: 8. CDR3 sequence (DNA): TGTGCCAGCAGCTTAGAATCTCGGGGGGGAGGAGATACGCAGTATTTT. It codes for CASSLESRGGGDTQYF.

The rearrangement links TRBV10-3 to TRBJ2-5; D remains unclear. The CDR3 contains 13 residues. Looked up from germline, CDR1 is ENHRY and CDR2 is SYGVKD. Trimming shortened V by 3 bases and J by 5 bases, and 10 bases separated the two germline ends. The CDR3: CAISDIVLETQYF. CDR3 bases: TGTGCCATCAGTGACATCGTCCTGGAGACCCAGTACTTC.

Turning to this clonotype: A read error may explain this, as a much larger clone is one base away. V and J are TRBV20-1 and TRBJ2-1; TRBD2 is a possible D gene (6 bases). V lost 3 bases to trimming and J lost 10 bases, with 19 bases between them. The CDR3 is 14 residues long. CDR1 is DFQATT, CDR2 SNEGSKA, per germline (reference sequence). DNA for the CDR3: TGCAGTGCTAGCCGGTGGCGAGGAGGGTACGAGCAGTTCTTC. It yields the protein CSASRWRGGYEQFF.

This clonotype was observed a handful of times. The chain carries TRBV27 and TRBJ1-2, with a weak D call TRBD1 (5 bases). The CDR3 is made up of 14 amino acids. Germline V gene data show CDR1 as MNHEY and CDR2 as SMNVEV (reference sequence). The V gene lost 3 bases and the J gene lost 1 base, with 9 bases spanning the gap. CDR3 protein: CASSFGASNYGYTF. DNA for the CDR3: TGTGCCAGCAGTTTCGGGGCCAGTAACTATGGCTACACCTTC.

The rearrangement uses TRBV6-1 and TRBJ2-3; no reliable D call. Germline lookup yields CDR1 MNHNS and CDR2 SASEGT. Between the trimmed V and J ends, which lost 6 bases and 4 bases, there was a span of 14 bases. The CDR3 runs to 14 residues. CDR3 bases: TGTGCCAGCAGGACCGGCAGAGACCCAGATACGCAGTATTTT. This sequence encodes CASRTGRDPDTQYF.

This clonotype came up once. This chain joins TRBV7-3 and TRBJ2-7; no definite D call. This CDR3 is 11 amino acids long. The V end lost 3 bases, the J end lost 6 bases, and 6 bases lay between the germline ends. Germline CDR1 is SGHTA and CDR2 is FQGTGA. The CDR3 DNA is TGTGCCAGCAGCTTTGCCTGCGAGCAGTACTTC. Its protein is CASSFACEQYF. The variable domain in full, completed from reference TRBV7-3 and TRBJ2-7, reads GAGVSQTPSNKVTEKGKYVELRCDPISGHTALYWYRQSLGQGPEFLIYFQGTGAADDSGLPNDRFFAVRPEGSVSTLKIQRTERGDSAVYLCASSFACEQYFGPGTRLTVT.

In this sample, this clonotype turned up a few times. The chain carries TRBV19 and TRBJ2-1; perhaps TRBD2 as D (5 bases). Trimming left V 8 bases short and J 5 bases short, with 13 bases between. Per germline, CDR1 LNHDA and CDR2 SQIVND (reference sequence). This CDR3 has 13 residues. The CDR3 DNA reads TGTGCCAGTTCCGGACTCTACCACAATGAGCAGTTCTTC. It is translated as CASSGLYHNEQFF.

CDR3 amino acids: CSARDGGTGDEKLFF. The CDR3, as DNA: TGCAGTGCTAGAGATGGGGGGACAGGGGACGAAAAACTGTTTTTT. This chain joins TRBV20-1 and TRBJ1-4; 10 nucleotides match TRBD1. Looked up from germline, CDR1 is DFQATT and CDR2 is SNEGSKA (reference sequence). This CDR3 spans 15 amino acids. J lost 8 bases, V lost 0 bases, and 6 bases had no gene match.

This clonotype was seen a handful of times. The gene calls are TRBV2 and TRBJ1-1; D remains unclear. CDR3 size: 17 residues. Trimming cost V 8 bases and J 0 bases, with 22 bases left between them. Germline CDR1 SNHLY, CDR2 FYNNEI. CDR3 amino acids: CASGLTKRGFMNTEAFF. The CDR3 DNA reads TGTGCCAGCGGATTGACTAAGAGAGGATTTATGAACACTGAAGCTTTCTTT.

On this clonotype itself: One end of the junction fails to match germline, which may point to a read error. This sequence joins TRBV7-7 and TRBJ2-2; weak D call: TRBD2 (6 bases). Germline V CDR1 and CDR2: SSHAT, FNYEAQ (reference sequence). The CDR3 totals 14 residues. The CDR3 DNA follows: TGTGCTAGCAGCTTAACCGGGGGCACCGGGGAGCTGTTTTTT. This translates into CASSLTGGTGELFF.

The chain recombines TRBV13 with TRBJ1-4, with a weak D call TRBD1 (5 bases). The CDR3 loop spans 15 amino acids. Germline V gene sequence: CDR1 PRHDT, CDR2 FYEKMQ (reference sequence). The ends were cut back, 5 bases at V and 7 bases at J, with 17 bases in the middle. CDR3 DNA: TGTGCCAGCAGCCCCCCCGGCGGGACCTTTGAAAAACTGTTTTTT. Amino acid sequence: CASSPPGGTFEKLFF.

This clonotype was counted only a few times. The gene calls are TRBV4-2 and TRBJ2-3; TRBD2 matches 12 bases. This CDR3 contains 16 residues. Unmatched junction bases numbered 8, after V lost 8 bases and J lost 2 bases. Germline V gives CDR1 LGHNA, CDR2 YNFKEQ. The CDR3 spells CASSRTSGTYTDTQYF. The CDR3 coding sequence is TGTGCCAGCTCCCGGACTAGCGGGACTTACACAGATACGCAGTATTTT.

This chain uses TRBV29-1 with TRBJ2-7; the D gene is possibly TRBD1 (6 bases). This CDR3 contains 13 residues. CDR1 SQVTM and CDR2 ANQGSEA come from the germline V gene. The germline V and J ends were trimmed by 7 bases and 2 bases, with 15 bases remaining between them. The CDR3 DNA is TGCAGCGAAGGACAGAGCGTTACCTACGAGCAGTACTTC. Translation: CSEGQSVTYEQYF.

The chain is built from TRBV24-1 and TRBJ2-2; D not resolved. V was clipped by 5 bases and J by 6 bases, with 12 bases between them. There are 14 residues in the CDR3. The germline V gene encodes CDR1 KGHDR and CDR2 SFDVKD. The CDR3 DNA sequence: TGTGCCACCAGTGTGACCTTCGGGTCCGGGGAGCTGTTTTTT. It is translated as CATSVTFGSGELFF.

The V gene is TRBV5-1, the J gene TRBJ2-1; TRBD2 aligns across 9 bases. Per germline, CDR1 SGHRS and CDR2 YFSETQ. Trimming cost V 1 base and J 4 bases; bases outside gene matches: 3. The CDR3 covers 15 residues. The CDR3 DNA reads TGCGCCAGCAGCTTGACCCTAGCGGGGTACAATGAGCAGTTCTTC. Translation: CASSLTLAGYNEQFF.

The chain recombines TRBV25-1 with TRBJ2-3; 12 nucleotides match TRBD2. CDR3 length equals 18 residues. The V gene's germline CDR1 is MGHDK and CDR2 SYGVNS. V trimming: 5 bases; J trimming: 1 base; junction bases outside the gene matches: 10. CDR3: CASSSHTTSGGRTDTQYF. CDR3 in DNA: TGTGCCAGCAGTTCCCACACAACTAGCGGGGGGCGCACAGATACGCAGTATTTT.

This clonotype was counted a few times. V gene TRBV20-1 combines with J gene TRBJ2-1, with 8 bases that match TRBD2. With V trimmed by 2 bases and J by 2 bases, 2 bases remained unmatched. Looked up from germline, CDR1 is DFQATT and CDR2 is SNEGSKA (reference sequence). This CDR3 comprises 14 residues. The CDR3 bases are TGCAGTGCTAGACAACTAGCGGCCTACAATGAGCAGTTCTTC. This encodes CSARQLAAYNEQFF.

This clonotype was counted only a few times. The genes are TRBV7-2 and TRBJ1-2; D is unresolved. Germline V lookup: CDR1 SGHTA, CDR2 FQGNSA. The CDR3 is 15 amino acids. The V gene lost 3 bases and the J gene lost 6 bases, with 17 bases spanning the gap. CDR3 DNA sequence: TGTGCCAGCAGCTTGGTACCTTATGGCATGGATGGCTACACCTTC. This codes for CASSLVPYGMDGYTF.

This chain links TRBV24-1 with TRBJ1-4; TRBD1 matches at 7 bases. With V trimmed by 6 bases and J by 8 bases, 11 bases remained unmatched. CDR3 size: 15 residues. Germline lookup yields CDR1 KGHDR and CDR2 SFDVKD. DNA for the CDR3: TGTGCCACCAGTAGTGGACAGGAGGAACAGGAAAAACTGTTTTTT. Amino acids: CATSSGQEEQEKLFF.

This chain uses TRBV7-2 with TRBJ2-7, with TRBD2 matching over 13 bases. This CDR3 contains 14 residues. Germline V gene sequence: CDR1 SGHTA, CDR2 FQGNSA. Trimming removed 4 bases from V and 7 bases from J; junction bases left unmatched: 4. The CDR3 region is CASSWTSGSREQYF. CDR3 sequence (DNA): TGTGCCAGCAGCTGGACTAGCGGGAGTCGGGAGCAGTACTTC.

Concerning this clonotype itself: A read error may produce the germline difference seen at one junction end. The V call is TRBV19, the J call TRBJ1-1; D not resolved. Germline V CDR1 and CDR2: LNHDA, SQIVND (reference sequence). This CDR3 region has 16 residues. The CDR3 sequence is CASRRSAGRTNTEAIF. In nucleotides, the CDR3 is TGTGCCAGTAGGAGGTCCGCGGGCAGGACGAACACTGAAGCTATCTTT.

The chain combines TRBV30 with TRBJ2-7; D possibly corresponds to TRBD1 (5 bases). In germline, CDR1 is GTSNPN, CDR2 SVGIG (reference sequence). The CDR3 consists of 12 residues. V was trimmed by 3 bases and J by 4 bases, leaving 10 bases between them. Here the CDR3 reads CAWRGPGYEQYF. The CDR3 region has the DNA TGTGCCTGGAGGGGGCCCGGGTACGAGCAGTACTTC.

This chain connects TRBV12-5 to TRBJ2-5, with 9 bases aligning to TRBD1. J was trimmed by 3 bases and V by 6 bases; bases with no gene match: 5. This CDR3 spans 14 amino acids. Germline V gene data show CDR1 as LGHNT and CDR2 as FRNRAP. CDR3 in DNA: TGTGCTAGTGGCCTCGACAGGGGGAAAGAGACCCAGTACTTC. Protein: CASGLDRGKETQYF. Based on the CDR3 plus reference TRBV12-5 and TRBJ2-5, the full variable domain is DARVTQTPRHKVTEMGQEVTMRCQPILGHNTVFWYRQTMMQGLELLAYFRNRAPLDDSGMPKDRFSAEMPDATLATLKIQPSEPRDSAVYFCASGLDRGKETQYFGPGTRLLVL.